These 8 T cell receptor beta chains were all obtained from the same sample, sequenced in a study of blood T cell repertoires in COVID-19. The table came from immunoSEQ multiplex PCR; TCRdb's copy has only in-frame clones and leaves some out. The table lists about 320,000 clones, 65% to 90% of them singletons. The sample comprised peripheral blood. These receptors originate from a human donor in a cohort sampled during active COVID-19.

This sequence joins TRBV5-1 and TRBJ2-4; 8 bases fit TRBD1. V shed 2 bases and J 3 bases; nucleotides not matched to a gene: 13. Germline CDR1 and CDR2: SGHRS and YFSETQ. The CDR3 totals 18 residues. The DNA of the CDR3 is TGCGCCAGCAGCTTTGAGACAGGGGCCTCTCGGGGCAAAAACATTCAGTACTTC. Amino acid sequence: CASSFETGASRGKNIQYF.

The gene calls are TRBV11-2 and TRBJ2-7, with 9 bases lining up with TRBD1. V dropped 5 bases and J dropped 3; count of bases not matched to a gene: 11. CDR1 is SGHAT, CDR2 FQNNGV, per germline. The CDR3 totals 16 residues. This chain's CDR3 is CASSANPGQGDYEQYF. The DNA of the CDR3 is TGTGCCAGCAGCGCGAACCCGGGACAGGGAGACTACGAGCAGTACTTC.

The chain combines TRBV9 with TRBJ1-1; 9 bases fit TRBD1. The CDR3 extends over 15 amino acids. V lost 4 bases to trimming and J lost 2 bases; unmatched junction nucleotides: 6. Germline V gene data show CDR1 as SGDLS and CDR2 as YYNGEE. The CDR3, as DNA: TGTGCCAGCAGCCCACAGACAGGGGGAAACACTGAAGCTTTCTTT. This sequence encodes CASSPQTGGNTEAFF.

This clone has a single count. The chain employs TRBV2 and TRBJ2-3; 7 bases line up with TRBD2. V was pared by 6 bases and J by 1 base, with 16 bases of the junction left unmatched. CDR3 size: 18 residues. The germline gives CDR1 SNHLY, CDR2 FYNNEI. The CDR3 coding sequence is TGTGCCAGCAGGGGGTTGGAAGCGGGACTTGAACGCACAGATACGCAGTATTTT. It encodes CASRGLEAGLERTDTQYF.

The chain recombines TRBV5-5 with TRBJ2-2; tentatively, D is TRBD2 (5 bases). This CDR3 has 16 residues. The ends were cut back, 0 bases at V and 1 base at J, with 10 bases in the middle. Germline CDR1 SGHKS, CDR2 YYEKEE (reference sequence). The CDR3 sequence: CASSLAGILNTGELFF. As DNA, the CDR3 is TGTGCCAGCAGCTTGGCCGGGATTTTGAACACCGGGGAGCTGTTTTTT.

The J gene is TRBJ2-7, the V gene TRBV3-1 (or the pseudogene TRBV3-2); 8 bases are a match to TRBD1. Germline CDR1 and CDR2: LGHDT and YNNKEL (reference sequence). V trimming: 3 bases; J trimming: 3 bases; junction bases outside the gene matches: 4. The CDR3 has 14 amino acids. The DNA of the CDR3 is TGTGCCAGCAGCCAGCGGACAGGGCTCTACGAGCAGTACTTC. It translates to CASSQRTGLYEQYF.

The gene calls are TRBV11-2 and TRBJ1-5; D call uncertain. The CDR3 length is 15 residues. Germline CDR1 and CDR2: SGHAT and FQNNGV. V was shortened by 1 base and J by 4 bases, with 11 bases between the two germline ends. CDR3 residues: CASSLGGQPNQPQHF. The CDR3 nucleotides are TGTGCCAGCAGCTTAGGAGGTCAGCCAAATCAGCCCCAGCATTTT.

V is TRBV10-3 and J is TRBJ1-1, with unresolved D. V lost 2 bases, J lost 8 bases, and 6 bases lay in between. From germline, CDR1 is ENHRY and CDR2 SYGVKD. This CDR3 is built from 11 residues. The DNA for the CDR3 is TGTGCCATCAGTGAGACGACAGAAGCTTTCTTT. Its protein is CAISETTEAFF.